This TCR beta chain was identified during a study of shared clonotypes between healthy human individuals (dated by TCRdb to 2018 to 2021). In the study overall: The cohort included three men and a couple of women between 18 and 49 years of age. For each donor, CD4 naive and CD4 memory were each run on three plates, CD8 naive on two plates, and CD8 memory on one plate. To estimate repertoire size and how much clonotype sharing occurs between individuals, the study deeply sequenced the blood TCR repertoires of five healthy adults. Libraries were prepared and TCR repertoires were sequenced by different laboratories using diverse techniques, in order to increase sequencing depth and limit assay-specific biases. Leukapheresis yielded between about 0.94 and 10 billion PBMCs per donor.

Using the deep immunoSEQ assay, TCR CDR3 regions were amplified from genomic DNA by multiplex PCR. For each cell subset, the extracted genomic DNA was distributed evenly across all wells of several immunoSEQ 96-well plates, and each plate served as one replicate. For sorted subsets, each replicate PCR was loaded with roughly 200 ng genomic DNA, equivalent to 25,000 to 35,000 T cell genomes. Purified libraries were quantified with a Qubit 3.0 fluorometer, sized on a Bioanalyzer 2100, and re-quantified with the KAPA Library Quantification kit. Each immunoSEQ 96-well plate was sequenced on its own single-read 150-cycle Illumina NextSeq 550 flow cell. Under the source paper's analysis protocol: Because the immunoSEQ output included only junctional sequences and no quality scores, the filtering could not be the same as the filtering used for full-length reads. To assign V/J genes and CDR3, sequences were annotated using PyIR, a Python wrapper for IgBLAST v1.9, with IMGT germline references. Any read was removed if the V/J assignment was weak (E-value above 1e-6), the CDR3 was missing, or the read contained stop codons, out-of-frame junctions, or ambiguous translated residues. A V3J clonotype was defined by an identical inferred V gene, J gene, and CDR3 amino acid sequence. Percentage overlap between repertoires was calculated by dividing the number of shared unique clonotypes by the size of the smaller repertoire. Three approaches were used to assess repertoire richness: RTK rarefaction, the Chao1 estimator, and Recon v2.1 estimates of unobserved clonotypes. Generation probabilities for all TCRbeta clonotypes obtained by the gDNA method from a few donors were computed using OLGA. TCRdb provides this immuneACCESS table in a form limited to in-frame rearrangements. Some clones are lacking; in checked studies, under half of them reflect an unresolved V gene, and why the rest are absent is not known. V and J calls and clone size are those listed in that table; D and trimming were worked out from the DNA. The sample table contains roughly 1,600,000 clones; only one count was recorded for about 98.5% of them. Together, the top ten hold around 0.38% of the sample.

Concerning this clone: The target of this receptor is not known. Qualities for individual bases were not recorded, and no much larger clone is one base off.

From the germline V gene, CDR1 is MDHEN and CDR2 is SYDVKM. Trimming removed 6 bases from V and 5 bases from J; the gene matches leave 8 bases unexplained. Its CDR3 holds 16 amino acids, cysteine through phenylalanine. The CDR3 DNA has 48 bases and is translated from base 1. Healthy HIV-negative adults with no recently reported acute infections or vaccinations were included as donors. Only Caucasian adults living in Nashville, Tennessee, USA were represented among the donors. CD4+ T cells were enriched by magnetic negative selection, after which naive cells were positively selected on CD45RA and the negative fraction was taken as the memory subset. Blood was obtained by leukapheresis, after which PBMCs were separated by Ficoll-Histopaque density gradient centrifugation and cryopreserved in liquid nitrogen vapor phase. Purity and quantity of every magnetically sorted T cell population were checked by analytical flow cytometry. From each sorted fraction, genomic DNA was isolated and quantified by UV absorbance on a Nanodrop 2000c.

What the research found in general, with its limitations: About 5% of naive CD4, 3.5% of naive CD8, approximately 2% of memory CD4, and 0.35% to 0.4% of memory CD8 clonotypes were shared across several donors. Estimated clonotype richness was generally larger for naive than for memory subsets. Sampling was restricted to blood, and TCR repertoires in tissue are likely to differ from TCR repertoires in blood. Pairwise subsampling led to the expectation that sequencing depth would affect the degree of clonotype sharing among donors. Rarefaction of sorted-subset datasets indicated incomplete sequencing despite the large sequencing depth. Because the study included a small number of donors, the genetic and exposure-history diversity represented was limited. Compared with non-shared clonotypes, clonotypes shared by all four sorted-subset donors had higher generation probabilities.

This TCR was sampled from a young man in good health. The sequenced sample was naive CD4+ T cells sorted from blood. The cell subset or site label, as the study defines it: CD45RA+ positively selected. The chain links TRBV28 with TRBJ1-5, and 12 junction bases match TRBD1. The nucleotides read TGTGCCAGCAGGCTAGGGGGACAGGGGGCTCATCAGCCCCAGCATTTT. Its coded protein is CASRLGGQGAHQPQHF.